This TCR beta chain was found in a study of T cells in Graves' hyperthyroidism and ophthalmopathy (dated by TCRdb to about 2019). A note on the overall study: Peripheral blood was collected at initial diagnosis, before any treatment. TCR Vbeta CDR3 sequencing of 120 to 150 peripheral blood samples (roughly 43 ophthalmopathy, over 70 hyperthyroidism and roughly 17 progressor patients) is reported in the paper. Once sampling was done, hyperthyroidism patients were given methimazole at a starting dose of 30 mg daily, whereas ophthalmopathy patients were given high-dose intravenous methylprednisolone. Whether ophthalmopathy could be predicted prospectively was tested in an independent validation cohort made up of 18 to 20 hyperthyroidism patients plus 17 patients who later progressed to ophthalmopathy. Thyroid tissue and blood T-cell repertoires from six Graves' hyperthyroidism patients were also compared in the study. The 100 or so discovery patients were randomly divided into training and test sets at a 7:3 ratio. To identify distinguishing TCR V-J signatures, a discovery cohort of around 100 patients was used, comprising roughly 45 with Graves' ophthalmopathy and approximately 58 with stable Graves' hyperthyroidism. The paper's findings and limits, for the study overall: Sample size was not statistically predetermined, and blinding of investigators to group allocation was not performed. During validation, the model predicted progression to ophthalmopathy a median of about 6.5 months ahead of onset, with roughly 65% sensitivity and about 75% specificity. A model built on a 13 V-J signature distinguished ophthalmopathy from stable hyperthyroidism, reaching about 89% sensitivity and about 81% specificity in cross-validation and 80%/75% in testing. Most expanded thyroid clonotypes (frequency above 0.001) were also detected in blood, suggesting blood repertoires may reflect thyroid immune responses.

The TCR beta CDR3 regions were amplified from RNA transcripts. A first-round RT-PCR of the TCR CDR3 used the HTBI primer set with the Qiagen OneStep RT-PCR kit. The libraries were constructed in a second round of multiplex PCR and then size-selected and purified. The libraries were sequenced on an Illumina HiSeq2000 using paired-end 100 bp reads. As for the authors' bioinformatics: Raw data were processed with SOAPnuke, discarding reads with adapters, uncalled bases, mean Phred below 15, or no exact constant-primer or identifier match. High-quality paired reads were merged using COPE v1.2.5, and each unique nucleotide sequence was defined as a clonotype. MiTCR v1.1 was used to align clonotypes to the IMGT TRBV, TRBD and TRBJ reference segments. Analysis was restricted to V-J combinations with a frequency above 0.0001, which covered roughly 99% of repertoires. The TCS score was defined as F50 (clonal expansion) divided by E x V (chaos), with BLOSUM62-based TCRdist calculated between CDR3 peptides within each V-J. Welch's t-statistics and random forest reduced roughly 530 V-J features to 13, which were used in a naive Bayes classifier (R e1071). The public sequencing data were trimmed at Q25 with fastp and processed into clonotypes with MiXCR by TCRdb, which kept only in-frame beta chains. Merged by CDR3 protein, the rows form single entries marked with the most common genes and DNA. These V and J calls rely on TCRdb rather than the paper's analysis. Present in this sample are some 350,000 distinct CDR3 sequences, 15% to 18% of which were seen just once. The top ten constitute 28% of the sample.

There are many counts of this clonotype. Its cognate antigen has yet to be identified. Base qualities are not provided; no much larger clone lies one nucleotide away. The hyperthyroidism patients were between 18 and 65 years old and newly diagnosed, with a disease duration of less than 2 months. Patients with uncontrolled infections, other autoimmune diseases, pregnancy or lactation were excluded. Diagnoses relied on clinical symptoms, serum thyroxine and TRAb, thyroid ultrasound and orbital computed tomography. Blood from progressor patients was drawn when they were first diagnosed with hyperthyroidism, before any ophthalmopathy symptoms appeared. Ficoll-Paque density gradient centrifugation was used to isolate PBMCs from 8 to 10 ml of fresh peripheral blood. Progressor patients were first diagnosed with Graves' hyperthyroidism and then developed ophthalmopathy during follow-up. Total RNA was extracted using Trizol reagent, and RNA quality was assessed on an Agilent 2100 Bioanalyzer.

CDR3 length: 13 amino acids, cysteine to phenylalanine. Only the CDR3 part of the read is kept: 39 bases, read in frame from the first base. CDR1 and CDR2 were assigned from the germline V gene (reference sequence) as MNHEY and SMNVEV. V and J lose 2 bases and 8 bases, and a span of 10 bases separates them. The clonotype was recovered from a woman under 30 with Graves' hyperthyroidism that later progressed to Graves' ophthalmopathy. The sequence is built from TRBV27 and TRBJ2-1, and perhaps TRBD2 as D gene, on 5 matching bases. The sequencing input was blood. The nucleotide sequence reads TGTGCCAGCAGTTTAGGAGGTTTCGATGAGCAGTTCTTC. Its translation is CASSLGGFDEQFF.